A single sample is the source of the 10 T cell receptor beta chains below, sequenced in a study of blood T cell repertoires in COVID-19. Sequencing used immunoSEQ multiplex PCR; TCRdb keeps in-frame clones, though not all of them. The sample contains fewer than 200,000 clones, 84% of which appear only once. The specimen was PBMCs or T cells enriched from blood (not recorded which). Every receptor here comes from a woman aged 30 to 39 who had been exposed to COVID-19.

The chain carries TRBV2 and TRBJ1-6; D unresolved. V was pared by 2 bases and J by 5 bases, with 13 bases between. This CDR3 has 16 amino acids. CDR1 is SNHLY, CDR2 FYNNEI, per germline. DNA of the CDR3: TGTGCCAGCAGTGAAAGAGGGCTAGAGGATAATTCACCCCTCCACTTT. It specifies CASSERGLEDNSPLHF.

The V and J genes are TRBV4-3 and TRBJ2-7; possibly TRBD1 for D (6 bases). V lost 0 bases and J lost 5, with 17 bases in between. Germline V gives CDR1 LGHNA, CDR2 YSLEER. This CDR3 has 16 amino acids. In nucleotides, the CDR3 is TGCGCCAGCAGCCAAGATAGGCACAGGGAGAAGAACGAGCAGTACTTC. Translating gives CASSQDRHREKNEQYF.

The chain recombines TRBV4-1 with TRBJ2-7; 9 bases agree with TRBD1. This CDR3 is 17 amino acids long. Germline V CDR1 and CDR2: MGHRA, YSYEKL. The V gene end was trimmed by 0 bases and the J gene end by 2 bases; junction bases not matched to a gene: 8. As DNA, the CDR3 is TGCGCCAGCAGCCAAGATCCCGGGACAGGGCTTCCCTACGAGCAGTACTTC. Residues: CASSQDPGTGLPYEQYF.

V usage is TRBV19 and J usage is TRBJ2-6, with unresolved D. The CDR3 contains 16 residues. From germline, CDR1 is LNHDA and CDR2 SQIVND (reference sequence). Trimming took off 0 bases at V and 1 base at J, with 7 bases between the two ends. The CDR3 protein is CASSIDTSSGANVLTF. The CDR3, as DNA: TGTGCCAGTAGTATAGATACGAGTTCTGGGGCCAACGTCCTGACTTTC.

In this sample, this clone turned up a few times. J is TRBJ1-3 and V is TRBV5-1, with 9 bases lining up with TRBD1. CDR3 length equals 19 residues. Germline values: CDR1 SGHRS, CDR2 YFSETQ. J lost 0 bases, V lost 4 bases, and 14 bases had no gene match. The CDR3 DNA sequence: TGCGCCAGCAGCCCATCGGGACAGGGTACTAGAACCTCTGGAAACACCATATATTTT. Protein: CASSPSGQGTRTSGNTIYF.

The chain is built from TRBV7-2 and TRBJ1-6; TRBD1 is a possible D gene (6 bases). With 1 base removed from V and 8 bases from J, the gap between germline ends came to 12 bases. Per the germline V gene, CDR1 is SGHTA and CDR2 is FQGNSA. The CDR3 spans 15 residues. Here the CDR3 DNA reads TGTGCCAGCAGCTTAGTAGCCAGGGGAGATTCACCCCTCCACTTT. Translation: CASSLVARGDSPLHF.

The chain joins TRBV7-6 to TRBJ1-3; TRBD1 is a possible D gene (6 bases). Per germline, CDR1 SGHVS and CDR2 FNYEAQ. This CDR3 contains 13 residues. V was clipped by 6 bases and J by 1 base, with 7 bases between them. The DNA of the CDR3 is TGTGCCAGCAGGGACAGTTCTGGAAACACCATATATTTT. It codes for CASRDSSGNTIYF.

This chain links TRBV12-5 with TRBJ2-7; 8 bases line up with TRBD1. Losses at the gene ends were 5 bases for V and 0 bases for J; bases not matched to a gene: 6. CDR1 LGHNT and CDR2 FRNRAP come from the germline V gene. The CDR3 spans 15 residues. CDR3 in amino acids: CASGDRDRSSYEQYF. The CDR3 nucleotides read TGTGCTAGTGGTGACCGGGACAGGAGCTCCTACGAGCAGTACTTC.

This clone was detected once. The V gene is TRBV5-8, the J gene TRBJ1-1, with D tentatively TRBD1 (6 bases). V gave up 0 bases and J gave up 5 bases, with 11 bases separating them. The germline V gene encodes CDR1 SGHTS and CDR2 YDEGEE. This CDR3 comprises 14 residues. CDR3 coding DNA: TGTGCCAGCAGCTTGGTGGGGGGGCGGACTGAAGCTTTCTTT. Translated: CASSLVGGRTEAFF. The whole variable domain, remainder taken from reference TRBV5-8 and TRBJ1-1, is EAGVTQSPTHLIKTRGQQATLRCSPISGHTSVYWYQQALGLGLQFLLWYDEGEERNRGNFPPRFSGRQFPNYSSELNVNALELEDSALYLCASSLVGGRTEAFFGQGTRLTVV.

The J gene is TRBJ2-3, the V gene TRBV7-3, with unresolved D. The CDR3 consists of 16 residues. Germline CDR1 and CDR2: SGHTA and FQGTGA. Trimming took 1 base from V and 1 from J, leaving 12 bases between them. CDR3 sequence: CASSLSSSRGTDTQYF. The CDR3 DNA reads TGTGCCAGCAGCTTAAGCTCGTCGCGCGGCACAGATACGCAGTATTTT.